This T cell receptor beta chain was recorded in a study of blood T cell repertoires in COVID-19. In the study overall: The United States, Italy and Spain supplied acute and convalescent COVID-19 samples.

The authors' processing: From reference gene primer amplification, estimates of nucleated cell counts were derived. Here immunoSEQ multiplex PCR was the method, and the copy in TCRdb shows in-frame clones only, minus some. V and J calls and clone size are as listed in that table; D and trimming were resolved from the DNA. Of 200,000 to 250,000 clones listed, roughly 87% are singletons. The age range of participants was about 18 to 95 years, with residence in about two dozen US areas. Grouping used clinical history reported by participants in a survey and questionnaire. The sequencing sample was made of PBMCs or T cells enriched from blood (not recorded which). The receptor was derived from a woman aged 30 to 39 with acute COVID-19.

The CDR3 region is CASSLQGSYGYTF. Here the CDR3 DNA reads TGTGCCAGCAGCCTACAGGGGAGCTATGGCTACACCTTC. This chain links TRBV6-2 or TRBV6-3 with TRBJ1-2, with 7 bases that match TRBD1. V dropped 6 bases and J dropped 4; count of bases not matched to a gene: 5. CDR1 and CDR2 (germline): MNHEY, SVGEGT. There are 13 residues in the CDR3.